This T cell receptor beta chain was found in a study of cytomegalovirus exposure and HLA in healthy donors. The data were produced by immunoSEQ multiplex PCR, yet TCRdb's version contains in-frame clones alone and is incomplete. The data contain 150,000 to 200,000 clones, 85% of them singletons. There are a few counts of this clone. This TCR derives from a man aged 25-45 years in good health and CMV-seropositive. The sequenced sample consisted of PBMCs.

The CDR3 DNA reads TGTGCCAGCAGCTTAGCGCAGGGGGGAAACACTGAAGCTTTCTTT. Protein: CASSLAQGGNTEAFF. The V call is TRBV7-9, the J call TRBJ1-1; 7 bases map to TRBD1. The CDR3 contains 15 residues. Germline CDR1 and CDR2: SEHNR and FQNEAQ (reference sequence). V lost 0 bases, J lost 2 bases, and 3 bases stayed unmatched.